The next 4 T cell receptor beta chains were all read from a single sample in a study of blood T cells in healthy people across ages. With a J-beta primer mix and a sample-barcoded 5' primer, a second PCR ran about 6 to 11 cycles. TCRdb reprocessed the 5' RACE reads with MiXCR, giving one entry per CDR3 protein. The sample consists of 1.5 million to 1.9 million distinct CDR3 sequences, roughly 43% of them appearing once. The sequenced sample was blood. The receptors stem from a young woman in good health.

V is TRBV20-1 and J is TRBJ2-2; tentative D call: TRBD1 (6 bases). V was shortened by 0 bases and J by 2 bases, with 13 bases between the two germline ends. Germline V gives CDR1 DFQATT, CDR2 SNEGSKA (reference sequence). The CDR3 has 16 residues. CDR3: CSARDPRGGNTGELFF. DNA of the CDR3: TGCAGTGCTAGAGATCCCAGGGGCGGTAACACCGGGGAGCTGTTTTTT.

This clonotype showed up just a few times. The chain recombines TRBV6-5 with TRBJ1-6; D is undetermined. The CDR3 sequence is 13 residues long. Germline V gene lookup returns CDR1 MNHEY and CDR2 SVGAGI. Trimming shortened V by 5 bases and J by 13 bases, and 15 bases separated the two germline ends. The CDR3 DNA sequence: TGTGCCAGCAGTGCCTTCGGCGGTCTGCCCCTCCACTTT. Its translation: CASSAFGGLPLHF.

This clonotype showed up just a few times. The genes are TRBV6-5 and TRBJ2-3; D is possibly TRBD1 (6 bases). Germline CDR1 MNHEY, CDR2 SVGAGI. CDR3 length: 16 amino acids. V lost 0 bases to trimming and J lost 0 bases, with 10 bases between them. The CDR3 DNA reads as TGTGCCAGCAGTTACTCCCGTACAGGGAGCACAGATACGCAGTATTTT. The encoded protein is CASSYSRTGSTDTQYF.

CDR3: CASSQSTLAGELFF. In nucleotides, the CDR3 is TGCGCCAGCAGCCAGTCTACGTTGGCCGGGGAGCTGTTTTTT. The chain has TRBV4-3 and TRBJ2-2; D unresolved. In germline, CDR1 is LGHNA, CDR2 YSLEER. Trimming removed 3 bases from V and 6 bases from J, with 11 bases in between. This CDR3 is built from 14 residues.